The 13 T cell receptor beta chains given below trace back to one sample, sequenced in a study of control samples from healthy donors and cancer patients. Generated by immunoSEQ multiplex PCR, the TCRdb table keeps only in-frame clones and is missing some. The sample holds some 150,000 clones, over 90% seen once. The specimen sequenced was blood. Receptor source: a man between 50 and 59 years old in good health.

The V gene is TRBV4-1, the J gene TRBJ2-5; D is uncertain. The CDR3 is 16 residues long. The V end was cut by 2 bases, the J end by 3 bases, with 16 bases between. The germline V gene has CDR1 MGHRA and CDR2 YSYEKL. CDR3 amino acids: CASSQSPGLVEETQYF. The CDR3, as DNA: TGCGCCAGCAGCCAATCCCCGGGCCTTGTCGAAGAGACCCAGTACTTC.

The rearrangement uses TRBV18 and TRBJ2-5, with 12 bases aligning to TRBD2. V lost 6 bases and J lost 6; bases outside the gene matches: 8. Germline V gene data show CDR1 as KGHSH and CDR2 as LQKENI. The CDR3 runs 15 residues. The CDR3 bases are TGTGCCAGCTCGGTGACTAGCGGGAGTGAGAAGACCCAGTACTTC. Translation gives CASSVTSGSEKTQYF. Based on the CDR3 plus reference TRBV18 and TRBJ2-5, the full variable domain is NAGVMQNPRHLVRRRGQEARLRCSPMKGHSHVYWYRQLPEEGLKFMVYLQKENIIDESGMPKERFSAEFPKEGPSILRIQQVVRGDSAAYFCASSVTSGSEKTQYFGPGTRLLVL.

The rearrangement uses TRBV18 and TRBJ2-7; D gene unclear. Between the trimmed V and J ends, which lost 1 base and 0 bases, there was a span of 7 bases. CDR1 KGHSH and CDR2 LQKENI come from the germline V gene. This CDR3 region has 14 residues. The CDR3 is CASSPLVSSYEQYF. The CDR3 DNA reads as TGTGCCAGCTCACCACTGGTCAGCTCCTACGAGCAGTACTTC.

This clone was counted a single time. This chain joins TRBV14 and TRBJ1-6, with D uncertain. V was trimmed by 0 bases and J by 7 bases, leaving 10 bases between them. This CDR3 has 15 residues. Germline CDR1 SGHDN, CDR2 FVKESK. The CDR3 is CASSQDHERNSPLHF. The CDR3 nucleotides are TGTGCCAGCAGCCAAGATCACGAGAGGAATTCACCCCTCCACTTT. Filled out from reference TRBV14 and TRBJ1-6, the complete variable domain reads EAGVTQFPSHSVIEKGQTVTLRCDPISGHDNLYWYRRVMGKEIKFLLHFVKESKQDESGMPNNRFLAERTGGTYSTLKVQPAELEDSGVYFCASSQDHERNSPLHFGNGTRLTVT.

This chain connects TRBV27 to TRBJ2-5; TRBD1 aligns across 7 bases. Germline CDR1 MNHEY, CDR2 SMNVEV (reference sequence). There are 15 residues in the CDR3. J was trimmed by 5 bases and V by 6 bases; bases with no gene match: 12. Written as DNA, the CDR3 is TGTGCCAGCAGGCCTATAGGGGGCATCCGGGAGACCCAGTACTTC. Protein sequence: CASRPIGGIRETQYF.

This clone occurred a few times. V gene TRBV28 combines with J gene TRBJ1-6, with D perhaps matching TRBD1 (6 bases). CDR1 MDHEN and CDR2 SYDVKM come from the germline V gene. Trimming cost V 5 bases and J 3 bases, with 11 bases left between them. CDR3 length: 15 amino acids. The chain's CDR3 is CASSPLDSYNSPLHF. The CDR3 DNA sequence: TGTGCCAGCAGTCCTTTGGACAGCTATAATTCACCCCTCCACTTT.

DNA for the CDR3: TGTGCCAGCAGCCCAGGGGATACGGGGTACAATGAGCAGTTCTTC. It is translated as CASSPGDTGYNEQFF. This chain connects TRBV11-3 to TRBJ2-1; D perhaps matches TRBD1 (6 bases). CDR3 length: 15 residues. V was cut by 5 bases and J by 4 bases, with 15 bases left in between. The germline V gene encodes CDR1 SGHNT and CDR2 YENEEA.

CDR3 sequence: CASSTPGGGGPNNYGYTF. The DNA for the CDR3 is TGTGCCAGCAGTACCCCGGGAGGGGGGGGGCCCAATAACTATGGCTACACCTTC. The J gene is TRBJ1-2, the V gene TRBV28; D is possibly TRBD1 (6 bases). Germline-derived CDR1 and CDR2 are MDHEN and SYDVKM. The CDR3 runs to 18 residues. With 5 bases removed from V and 1 base from J, the gap between germline ends came to 23 bases.

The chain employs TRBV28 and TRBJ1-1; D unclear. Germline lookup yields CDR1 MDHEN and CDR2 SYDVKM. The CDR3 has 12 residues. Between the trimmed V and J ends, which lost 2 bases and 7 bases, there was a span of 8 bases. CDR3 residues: CASSLRLSEAFF. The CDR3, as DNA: TGTGCCAGCAGTTTAAGGTTAAGTGAAGCTTTCTTT.

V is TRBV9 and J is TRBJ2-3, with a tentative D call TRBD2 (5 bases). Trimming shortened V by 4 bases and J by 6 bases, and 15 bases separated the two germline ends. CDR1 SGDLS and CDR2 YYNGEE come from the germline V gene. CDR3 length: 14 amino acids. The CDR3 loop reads CASSLSPGSDTQYF. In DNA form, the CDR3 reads TGTGCCAGCAGCCTCTCGCCGGGGAGTGATACGCAGTATTTT.

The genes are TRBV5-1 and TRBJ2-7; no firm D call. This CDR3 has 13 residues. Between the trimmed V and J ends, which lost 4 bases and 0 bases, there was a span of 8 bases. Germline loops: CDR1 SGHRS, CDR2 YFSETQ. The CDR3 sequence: CASSPGDSYEQYF. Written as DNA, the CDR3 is TGCGCCAGCAGCCCTGGTGACTCCTACGAGCAGTACTTC.

Here the CDR3 reads CASSLGLAGLYNEQFF. The CDR3 region has the DNA TGCGCCAGCAGCTTGGGACTAGCGGGGTTATACAATGAGCAGTTCTTC. This rearrangement joins TRBV5-1 to TRBJ2-1; TRBD2 aligns across 11 bases. The CDR3 has 16 amino acids. After removal of 0 bases from V and 4 bases from J, the junction contained 3 bases not matched to a gene. CDR1 is SGHRS and CDR2 is YFSETQ in the germline V gene.

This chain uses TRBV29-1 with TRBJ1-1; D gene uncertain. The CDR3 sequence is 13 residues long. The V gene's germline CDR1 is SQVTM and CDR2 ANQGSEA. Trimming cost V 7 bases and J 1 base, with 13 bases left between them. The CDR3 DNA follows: TGCAGCGCCCCGAGGGTGGGGAACACTGAAGCTTTCTTT. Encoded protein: CSAPRVGNTEAFF.